This TCR beta chain appears in the sequencing data of a study of cytomegalovirus exposure and HLA in healthy donors. Study observations and caveats: Most of the CMV-associated TCR beta chains (in a later analysis) appeared to be HLA-restricted.

Primers: 60 Vbeta forward and 13 Jbeta reverse. Clones were sequenced by immunoSEQ multiplex PCR, and TCRdb holds only the in-frame ones, with some missing. Of 150,000 to 250,000 clones listed, about 81% are singletons. This clone was seen only a few times. Its cognate antigen is unknown. The CDR3 totals 14 residues. The V gene's germline CDR1 is SGDLS and CDR2 YYNGEE. V was trimmed by 6 bases and J by 1 base, leaving 13 bases between them. Source material: PBMCs. This clonotype originated in a woman aged 45-60 years in good health and CMV-seropositive. The V gene is TRBV9, the J gene TRBJ2-5; a possible D gene is TRBD2 (5 bases). The CDR3 sequence: CASNKDGIQETQYF. The CDR3, as DNA: TGTGCCAGCAACAAAGACGGGATCCAAGAGACCCAGTACTTC. Filled out from reference TRBV9 and TRBJ2-5, the complete variable domain reads DSGVTQTPKHLITATGQRVTLRCSPRSGDLSVYWYQQSLDQGLQFLIQYYNGEERAKGNILERFSAQQFPDLHSELNLSSLELGDSALYFCASNKDGIQETQYFGPGTRLLVL.